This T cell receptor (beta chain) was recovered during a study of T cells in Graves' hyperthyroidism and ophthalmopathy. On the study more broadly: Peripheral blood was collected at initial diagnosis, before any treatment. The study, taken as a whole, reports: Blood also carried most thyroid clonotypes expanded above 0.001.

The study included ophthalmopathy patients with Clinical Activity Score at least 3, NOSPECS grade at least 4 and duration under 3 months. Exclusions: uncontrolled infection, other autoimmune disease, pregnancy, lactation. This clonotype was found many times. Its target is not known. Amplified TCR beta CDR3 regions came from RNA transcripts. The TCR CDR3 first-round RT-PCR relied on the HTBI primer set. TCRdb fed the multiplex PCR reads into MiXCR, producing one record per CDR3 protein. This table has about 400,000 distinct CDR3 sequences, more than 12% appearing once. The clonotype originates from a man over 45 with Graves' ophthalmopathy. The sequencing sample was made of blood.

The CDR3 DNA sequence: TGCAGCGTCAATCGAAGACTAGCGGAGAGGGGGGGGGCAAATGAGCAGTTCTTC. Its translation: CSVNRRLAERGGANEQFF. This chain connects TRBV29-1 to TRBJ2-1; 9 bases are shared with TRBD2. The V gene's germline CDR1 is SQVTM and CDR2 ANQGSEA. The CDR3 is 18 residues long. Trimming removed 6 bases from V and 7 bases from J; junction bases left unmatched: 22.